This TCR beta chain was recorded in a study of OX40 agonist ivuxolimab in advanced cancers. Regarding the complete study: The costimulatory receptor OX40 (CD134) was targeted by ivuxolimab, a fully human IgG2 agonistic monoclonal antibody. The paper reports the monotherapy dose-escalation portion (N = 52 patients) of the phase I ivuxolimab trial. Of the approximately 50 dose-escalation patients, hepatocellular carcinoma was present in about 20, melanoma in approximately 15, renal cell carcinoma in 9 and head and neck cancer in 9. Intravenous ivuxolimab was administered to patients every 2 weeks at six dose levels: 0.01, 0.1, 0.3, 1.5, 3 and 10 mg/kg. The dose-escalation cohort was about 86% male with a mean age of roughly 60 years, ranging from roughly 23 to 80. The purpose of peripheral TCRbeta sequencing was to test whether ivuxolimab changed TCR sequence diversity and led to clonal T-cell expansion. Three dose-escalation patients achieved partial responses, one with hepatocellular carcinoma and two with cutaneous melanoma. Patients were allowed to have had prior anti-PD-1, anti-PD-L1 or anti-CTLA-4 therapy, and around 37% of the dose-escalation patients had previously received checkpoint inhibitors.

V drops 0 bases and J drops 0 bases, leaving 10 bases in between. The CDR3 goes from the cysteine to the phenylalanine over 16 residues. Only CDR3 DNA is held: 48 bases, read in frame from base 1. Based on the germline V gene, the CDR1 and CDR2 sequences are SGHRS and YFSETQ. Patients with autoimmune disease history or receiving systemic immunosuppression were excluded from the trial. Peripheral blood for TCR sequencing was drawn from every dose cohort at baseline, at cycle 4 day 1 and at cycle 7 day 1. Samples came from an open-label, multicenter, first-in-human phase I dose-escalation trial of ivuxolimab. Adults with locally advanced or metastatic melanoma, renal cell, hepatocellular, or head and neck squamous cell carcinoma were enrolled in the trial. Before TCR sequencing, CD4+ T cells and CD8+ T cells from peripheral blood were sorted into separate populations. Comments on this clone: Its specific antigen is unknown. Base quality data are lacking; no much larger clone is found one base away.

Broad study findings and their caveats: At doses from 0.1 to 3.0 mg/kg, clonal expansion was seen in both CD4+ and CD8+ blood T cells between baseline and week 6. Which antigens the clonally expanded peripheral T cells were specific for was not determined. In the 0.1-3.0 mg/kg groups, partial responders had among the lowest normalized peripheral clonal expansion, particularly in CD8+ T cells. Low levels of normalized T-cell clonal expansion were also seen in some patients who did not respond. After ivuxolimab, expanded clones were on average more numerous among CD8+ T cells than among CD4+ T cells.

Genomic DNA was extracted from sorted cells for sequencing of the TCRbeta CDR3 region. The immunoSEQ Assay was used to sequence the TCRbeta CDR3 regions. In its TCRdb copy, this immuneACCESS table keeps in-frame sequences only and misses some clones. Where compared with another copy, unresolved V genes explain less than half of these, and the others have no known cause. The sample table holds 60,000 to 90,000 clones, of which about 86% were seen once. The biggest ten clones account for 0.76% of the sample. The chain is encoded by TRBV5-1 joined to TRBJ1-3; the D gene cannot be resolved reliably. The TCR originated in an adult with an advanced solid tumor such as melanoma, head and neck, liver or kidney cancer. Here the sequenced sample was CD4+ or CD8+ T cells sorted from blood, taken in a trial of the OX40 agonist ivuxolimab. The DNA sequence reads TGCGCCAGCAGCTTGGTCGGAGGGCACTCTGGAAACACCATATATTTT. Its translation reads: CASSLVGGHSGNTIYF.